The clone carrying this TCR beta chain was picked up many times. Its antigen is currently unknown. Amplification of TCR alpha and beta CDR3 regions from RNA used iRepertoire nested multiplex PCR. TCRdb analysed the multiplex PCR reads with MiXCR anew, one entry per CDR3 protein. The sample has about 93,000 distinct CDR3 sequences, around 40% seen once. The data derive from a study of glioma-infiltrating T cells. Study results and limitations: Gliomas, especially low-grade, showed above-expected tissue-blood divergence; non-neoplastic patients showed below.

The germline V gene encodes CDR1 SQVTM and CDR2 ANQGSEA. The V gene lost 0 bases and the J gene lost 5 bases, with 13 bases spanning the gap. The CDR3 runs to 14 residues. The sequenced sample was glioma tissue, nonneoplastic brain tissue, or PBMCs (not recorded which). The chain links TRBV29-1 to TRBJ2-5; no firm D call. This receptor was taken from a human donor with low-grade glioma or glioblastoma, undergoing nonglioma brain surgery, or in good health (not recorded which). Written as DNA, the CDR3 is TGCAGCGTTGAAGATCACAGCTCCGGGGAGACCCAGTACTTC. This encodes CSVEDHSSGETQYF.